This T cell receptor beta chain emerged from a study of human T cells and chemical hapten exposure. Study summary: The cohort included alopecia areata under or over 50% scalp, totalis and universalis.

Findings and limits, study-wide: Sensitizing with DPC caused no change in TCRs above 1 in 1000 frequency. Expanded TCR counts at PT1 went up together with patch test score, a positive correlation.

Time point specified: patch test 2, 6 weeks after DPC sensitization. As for treatment: therapeutic diphenylcyclopropenone sensitization with weekly scalp DPC. In TCRdb, the RACE reads were re-called with MiXCR into one record per CDR3 protein. The sample has some 71,000 distinct CDR3 sequences, 10% seen once; the top ten hold around 6.8%. This clonotype showed up many times. Its antigen is not known. V shed 4 bases and J 2 bases; nucleotides not matched to a gene: 5. The CDR3 runs to 15 residues. The germline CDR1 and CDR2 sequences are SGHNT and YYREEE (reference sequence). This material consisted of whole blood, taken in connection with sensitization to the hapten diphenylcyclopropenone (DPC). The chain combines TRBV5-4 with TRBJ2-5, with 10 bases aligning to TRBD2. This clonotype was obtained from a woman in her fifties or sixties with alopecia areata. Some clones in this sample may be carry-over from other donors' samples. CDR3 sequence reads: CASSRLAGAQETQYF. CDR3 in DNA: TGTGCCAGCAGCAGGCTAGCGGGGGCTCAAGAGACCCAGTACTTC.